The clone carrying this TCR beta chain appeared many times. Its antigen is currently unknown. This CDR3 spans 14 amino acids. V was cut by 1 base and J by 6 bases, with 12 bases left in between. Germline-derived CDR1 and CDR2 are LGHDT and YNNKEL (reference sequence). Template material for amplifying TCR beta CDR3 regions consisted of RNA transcripts. The HTBI primer set served for first-round RT-PCR of the TCR CDR3. TCRdb reprocessed the multiplex PCR reads with MiXCR, giving one entry per CDR3 protein. Of 190,000 or so distinct CDR3 sequences in the sample, roughly 18% were seen once. When ophthalmopathy did not progress within 18 months, Graves' hyperthyroidism was considered stable. This entry comes from a study of T cells in Graves' hyperthyroidism and ophthalmopathy. Overall study results and limits: Median prediction lead before ophthalmopathy onset was around 6.9 months with the model.

The receptor was isolated from a man in his forties or fifties with Graves' hyperthyroidism. The chain carries TRBV3-1 and TRBJ1-1; D call uncertain. The specimen was blood. The CDR3 loop is CASSQAGFKAEAFF. The CDR3 DNA is TGTGCCAGCAGCCAAGCGGGGTTTAAGGCTGAAGCTTTCTTT.